Each of the 28 T cell receptor beta chains below was sequenced from the same sample in a study of blood T cell repertoires in COVID-19. The method was immunoSEQ multiplex PCR; TCRdb's version includes in-frame clones alone and lacks a portion of them. The table includes about 180,000 clones, 80% to 90% detected once. What was sequenced was peripheral blood. The receptor set was obtained from a human donor with active or convalescent COVID-19. The donor label of this sample is uncertain.

The chain is built from TRBV3-1 (or the pseudogene TRBV3-2) and TRBJ2-6, with D possibly matching TRBD1 (5 bases). Germline lookup yields CDR1 LGHDT and CDR2 YNNKEL (reference sequence). The CDR3 is 16 amino acids. The V end was cut by 0 bases, the J end by 2 bases, with 8 bases between. The CDR3: CASSQDLGAGANVLTF. The CDR3 DNA is TGTGCCAGCAGCCAAGATTTAGGGGCTGGGGCCAACGTCCTGACTTTC.

In the case of this clone: The sample carries other DNA sequences with the same CDR3. The J gene is TRBJ2-7, the V gene TRBV18, with TRBD1 identical over 11 bases. Per germline, CDR1 KGHSH and CDR2 LQKENI. With 1 base clipped from V and 4 bases from J, the junction kept 3 bases outside the gene matches. The CDR3 is 15 amino acids. CDR3 in amino acids: CASSPRTGGGYEQYF. The CDR3 DNA follows: TGTGCCAGCTCACCACGGACAGGGGGCGGTTACGAGCAGTACTTC. Complete variable domain (other parts from reference TRBV18 and TRBJ2-7): NAGVMQNPRHLVRRRGQEARLRCSPMKGHSHVYWYRQLPEEGLKFMVYLQKENIIDESGMPKERFSAEFPKEGPSILRIQQVVRGDSAAYFCASSPRTGGGYEQYFGPGTRLTVT.

This clone was seen a handful of times. The chain combines TRBV7-9 with TRBJ1-4; D not certain. Trimming cost V 5 bases and J 10 bases, with 8 bases left between them. In germline, CDR1 is SEHNR, CDR2 FQNEAQ (reference sequence). The CDR3 runs 11 residues. The CDR3 DNA sequence: TGTGCCAGCAGCCCCGTCGGAAAACTGTTTTTT. Translation: CASSPVGKLFF.

This clone was seen once. This chain connects TRBV28 to TRBJ2-7, with TRBD1 matching 10 bases. The J segment lost 5 bases and the V segment lost 7 bases, leaving 8 bases of the junction unmatched. The CDR3 length is 14 residues. From germline, CDR1 is MDHEN and CDR2 SYDVKM. CDR3 in DNA: TGTGCCAGCAAATCGACAGGGGGCTTTAACGAGCAGTACTTC. Its protein product is CASKSTGGFNEQYF.

The rearrangement links TRBV4-3 to TRBJ1-6; D unresolved. The CDR3 loop spans 13 amino acids. V was pared by 0 bases and J by 7 bases, with 4 bases between. CDR1 and CDR2 (germline): LGHNA, YSLEER. The CDR3 region is CASSQERNSPLHF. The CDR3, as DNA: TGCGCCAGCAGCCAAGAGAGGAATTCACCCCTCCACTTT.

This clone came up once. The V call is TRBV7-9, the J call TRBJ1-4; the D is unclear. CDR3 length: 13 residues. Germline V gene lookup returns CDR1 SEHNR and CDR2 FQNEAQ (reference sequence). V was shortened by 10 bases and J by 3 bases, with 12 bases between the two germline ends. CDR3 bases: TGTGCCACCCCCAGCGGTCCTAATGAAAAACTGTTTTTT. It translates to CATPSGPNEKLFF.

The J gene is TRBJ2-7, the V gene TRBV7-2; TRBD2 matches 12 bases. The V gene's germline CDR1 is SGHTA and CDR2 FQGNSA. This CDR3 is 14 amino acids long. J was trimmed by 2 bases and V by 8 bases; bases with no gene match: 4. The CDR3 DNA reads TGTGCCAGCTGTACTAGCGGGGGGCCCTACGAGCAGTACTTC. Translated, it gives CASCTSGGPYEQYF.

The chain links TRBV19 to TRBJ1-5; weak D call: TRBD1 (5 bases). This CDR3 spans 13 amino acids. CDR1 is LNHDA and CDR2 is SQIVND in the germline V gene (reference sequence). With 7 bases removed from V and 2 bases from J, the gap between germline ends came to 9 bases. The CDR3 region is CASKLTGNQPQHF. CDR3 nucleotides: TGTGCCAGTAAGTTGACAGGCAATCAGCCCCAGCATTTT.

The chain uses TRBV4-3 and TRBJ1-2, with a possible D match to TRBD1 (5 bases). Looked up from germline, CDR1 is LGHNA and CDR2 is YSLEER. V was clipped by 1 base and J by 6 bases, with 12 bases between them. There are 14 residues in the CDR3. This CDR3 is CASSQADGGNGYTF. CDR3 coding DNA: TGCGCCAGCAGCCAAGCCGACGGGGGAAATGGCTACACCTTC.

This chain links TRBV7-9 with TRBJ1-3; D is unclear. The germline V and J ends were trimmed by 3 bases and 0 bases, with 9 bases remaining between them. This CDR3 spans 15 amino acids. Looked up from germline, CDR1 is SEHNR and CDR2 is FQNEAQ (reference sequence). The CDR3 DNA sequence: TGTGCCAGCAGCTTGGCGGGGTCCTCTGGAAACACCATATATTTT. Protein product: CASSLAGSSGNTIYF.

This clone was counted once. The chain carries TRBV11-2 and TRBJ1-1; a possible D gene is TRBD1 (5 bases). Per germline, CDR1 SGHAT and CDR2 FQNNGV. The CDR3 loop spans 13 amino acids. The V end lost 2 bases, the J end lost 1 base, and 5 bases lay between the germline ends. The CDR3 protein is CASSLRGNTEAFF. CDR3 DNA sequence: TGTGCCAGCAGCTTAAGGGGGAACACTGAAGCTTTCTTT.

V and J are TRBV4-1 and TRBJ2-3; 10 nucleotides agree with TRBD1. CDR1 and CDR2 (germline): MGHRA, YSYEKL. After removal of 6 bases from V and 4 bases from J, the junction contained 7 bases not matched to a gene. The CDR3 runs 15 residues. The CDR3 spells CASSKDRGISDTQYF. CDR3 DNA: TGCGCCAGCAGTAAGGACAGGGGGATCTCAGATACGCAGTATTTT.

The CDR3 region has the DNA TGTGCCAGCACGTCCCCCCGGGAAGTCACCGGGGAGCTGTTTTTT. Its translation: CASTSPREVTGELFF. The gene calls are TRBV7-6 and TRBJ2-2, with D tentatively TRBD2 (5 bases). V was clipped by 7 bases and J by 4 bases, with 16 bases between them. Looked up from germline, CDR1 is SGHVS and CDR2 is FNYEAQ. CDR3 length: 15 residues. Variable domain in full (rest from reference TRBV7-6 and TRBJ2-2): GAGVSQSPRYKVTKRGQDVALRCDPISGHVSLYWYRQALGQGPEFLTYFNYEAQQDKSGLPNDRFSAERPEGSISTLTIQRTEQRDSAMYRCASTSPREVTGELFFGEGSRLTVL.

In DNA, the CDR3 is TGTGCCAGCTCACCAAGTCTAGCGGGGTCCCAAGAGACCCAGTACTTC. It encodes CASSPSLAGSQETQYF. The chain uses TRBV18 and TRBJ2-5; 9 nucleotides match TRBD2. With V trimmed by 2 bases and J by 1 base, 5 bases remained unmatched. CDR1 is KGHSH and CDR2 is LQKENI in the germline V gene. This CDR3 has 16 residues. Combining the CDR3 with reference TRBV18 and TRBJ2-5 gives the whole variable domain NAGVMQNPRHLVRRRGQEARLRCSPMKGHSHVYWYRQLPEEGLKFMVYLQKENIIDESGMPKERFSAEFPKEGPSILRIQQVVRGDSAAYFCASSPSLAGSQETQYFGPGTRLLVL.

V usage is TRBV5-1 and J usage is TRBJ2-7, with 16 bases fitting TRBD2. The J call may be mistaken, given a closer DNA end match to TRBJ2-1. This CDR3 contains 20 residues. CDR1 and CDR2 from the germline V gene are SGHRS and YFSETQ. This chain's CDR3 is CASSSPPGTSGGAGYNEQFF. The CDR3 DNA is TGCGCCAGCAGCTCACCCCCTGGGACTAGCGGGGGGGCCGGCTACAATGAGCAGTTCTTC.

This clone was seen a single time. CDR3 loop: CASSLQETEAFF. The CDR3, as DNA: TGTGCCAGCAGTTTACAGGAAACTGAAGCTTTCTTT. V gene TRBV28 combines with J gene TRBJ1-1; unclear D gene. This CDR3 contains 12 residues. V lost 2 bases, J lost 5 bases, and 6 bases lay in between. From germline, CDR1 is MDHEN and CDR2 SYDVKM. The full variable domain, rest sourced from reference TRBV28 and TRBJ1-1, is DVKVTQSSRYLVKRTGEKVFLECVQDMDHENMFWYRQDPGLGLRLIYFSYDVKMKEKGDIPEGYSVSREKKERFSLILESASTNQTSMYLCASSLQETEAFFGQGTRLTVV.

The J gene is TRBJ2-3, the V gene TRBV20-1; D unclear. V was cut by 3 bases and J by 1 base, with 8 bases left in between. CDR3 length: 13 residues. The V gene's germline CDR1 is DFQATT and CDR2 SNEGSKA (reference sequence). CDR3 DNA: TGCAGTGCTAGTCCAGGCGGCACAGATACGCAGTATTTT. Its translation is CSASPGGTDTQYF.

The chain recombines TRBV6-5 with TRBJ1-5; no firm D call. Germline-derived CDR1 and CDR2 are MNHEY and SVGAGI. V was trimmed by 0 bases and J by 6 bases, leaving 12 bases between them. CDR3 size: 15 residues. The CDR3 spells CASSYSPGRGQPQHF. The CDR3 region has the DNA TGTGCCAGCAGTTACTCCCCCGGGCGGGGTCAGCCCCAGCATTTT.

On this clone: One end of the junction fails to match germline, which may point to a read error. The chain is built from TRBV28 and TRBJ1-3; 8 bases are a match to TRBD1. The CDR3 consists of 13 residues. From germline, CDR1 is MDHEN and CDR2 SYDVKM. The CDR3 reads CATGQGPGNTIYF. CDR3 sequence (DNA): TGCGCTACCGGACAGGGCCCAGGAAACACCATATATTTT.

This chain links TRBV19 with TRBJ1-1, with D possibly TRBD1 on 5 matching bases. Germline CDR1 is LNHDA and CDR2 is SQIVND (reference sequence). The ends were cut back, 7 bases at V and 3 bases at J, with 12 bases in the middle. The CDR3 has 13 residues. CDR3 coding DNA: TGTGCCAGTACCATTCTAGGGGACACTGAAGCTTTCTTT. Translated, it gives CASTILGDTEAFF.

This clone has a single count. The J gene is TRBJ2-5, the V gene TRBV5-1, with 7 positions matching TRBD1. The CDR3 is made up of 15 amino acids. Germline lookup yields CDR1 SGHRS and CDR2 YFSETQ. The ends lost 7 bases at V and 3 bases at J; junction bases unmatched: 12. CDR3 nucleotides: TGCGCCAGCGGCCCCCCTGGACAGGAGGAAGAGACCCAGTACTTC. Protein sequence: CASGPPGQEEETQYF.

A remark on this clone: Other nucleotide sequences from this sample produce the same CDR3. The chain couples TRBV9 to TRBJ1-5, with D unclear. The CDR3 has 13 residues. CDR1 is SGDLS, CDR2 YYNGEE, per germline. The V and J ends lost 2 bases and 4 bases respectively, with 7 bases between them. In DNA form, the CDR3 reads TGTGCCAGCAGCGTTGGTAGTAATCAGCCCCAGCATTTT. Amino acids: CASSVGSNQPQHF.

The chain combines TRBV30 with TRBJ1-6; possible D gene TRBD1, 6 bases. Germline V CDR1 and CDR2: GTSNPN, SVGIG (reference sequence). This CDR3 has 12 residues. The CDR3 region has the DNA TGTCCGTGGAGGCGCAGGGGATTCCTCCTCCACTTT. Its protein product is CPWRRRGFLLHF. Combining the CDR3 with reference TRBV30 and TRBJ1-6 gives the whole variable domain SQTIHQWPATLVQPVGSPLSLECTVEGTSNPNLYWYRQAAGRGLQLLFYSVGIGQISSEVPQNLSASRPQDRQFILSSKKLLLSDSGFYLCPWRRRGFLLHFGNGTRLTVT.

This chain links TRBV9 with TRBJ2-5; 8 bases agree with TRBD2. There are 13 residues in the CDR3. The J segment lost 5 bases and the V segment lost 3 bases, leaving 3 bases of the junction unmatched. Germline-derived CDR1 and CDR2 are SGDLS and YYNGEE. The CDR3 nucleotides are TGTGCCAGCAGCGCGGGGGGGAGGGAGACCCAGTACTTC. Residues: CASSAGGRETQYF.

CDR3 sequence (DNA): TGTGCCAGCAGTTTGTCACTAGCGGGCTACAATGAGCAGTTCTTC. Amino acids: CASSLSLAGYNEQFF. The chain couples TRBV28 to TRBJ2-1; 9 nucleotides align to TRBD2. V lost 3 bases, J lost 3 bases, and 3 bases stayed unmatched. From germline, CDR1 is MDHEN and CDR2 SYDVKM. The CDR3 is 15 amino acids.

The chain links TRBV3-1 (or the pseudogene TRBV3-2) to TRBJ2-4; weak D call: TRBD2 (6 bases). CDR1 and CDR2 from the germline V gene are LGHDT and YNNKEL (reference sequence). The CDR3 length is 14 residues. Trimming took off 1 base at V and 6 bases at J, with 10 bases between the two ends. Here the CDR3 reads CASSQGYSGNIQYF. CDR3 DNA sequence: TGTGCCAGCAGCCAAGGATATAGCGGAAACATTCAGTACTTC.

The CDR3 here is CASSGRSGTSGRGGTDTQYF. CDR3 coding DNA: TGTGCCAGCAGTGGTCGATCAGGGACTAGCGGGAGGGGGGGCACAGATACGCAGTATTTT. This sequence joins TRBV27 and TRBJ2-3; 16 bases align to TRBD2. The CDR3 loop spans 20 amino acids. V was clipped by 5 bases and J by 1 base; unmatched bases: 12. Per the germline V gene, CDR1 is MNHEY and CDR2 is SMNVEV (reference sequence).

The gene calls are TRBV27 and TRBJ1-4, with a weak D call TRBD1 (5 bases). Trimming left V 0 bases short and J 2 bases short, with 7 bases between. The germline CDR1 and CDR2 sequences are MNHEY and SMNVEV (reference sequence). This CDR3 spans 15 amino acids. The CDR3 reads CASSLSWGTNEKLFF. The CDR3 bases are TGTGCCAGCAGTTTATCTTGGGGCACTAATGAAAAACTGTTTTTT.